One sample yielded the 9 T cell receptor beta chains listed below, sequenced in a study of identical twins. TCRdb passed the 5' RACE reads through MiXCR, listing each CDR3 protein once. The sample records around 250,000 distinct CDR3 sequences, about 8% being singletons. The same data also went into a second study, on yellow fever vaccine responses in identical twins.

Sequences were obtained from CD8+ T cells sorted from blood. Receptors were obtained from a woman younger than 30 in good health.

The genes are TRBV6-2 or TRBV6-3 and TRBJ1-3; D not resolved. V was cut by 1 base and J by 2 bases, with 3 bases left in between. The CDR3 length is 13 residues. From germline, CDR1 is MNHEY and CDR2 SVGEGT. The CDR3 sequence: CASSYYPGNTIYF. The CDR3 DNA follows: TGTGCCAGCAGTTACTACCCTGGAAACACCATATATTTT.

This clonotype was detected ten times or more. The chain uses TRBV5-1 and TRBJ1-1; no clear D. The CDR3 runs 16 residues. Germline assignment: CDR1 SGHRS and CDR2 YFSETQ. The V end lost 0 bases, the J end lost 1 base, and 13 bases lay between the germline ends. The CDR3 sequence: CASSLVLGGPNTEAFF. The CDR3 DNA sequence: TGCGCCAGCAGCTTGGTTCTCGGCGGCCCGAACACTGAAGCTTTCTTT.

This sequence joins TRBV7-2 and TRBJ2-7; either TRBD1 or TRBD2 may fit D (5 bases each). The CDR3 has 14 amino acids. The V gene's germline CDR1 is SGHTA and CDR2 FQGNSA. Trimming left V 5 bases short and J 3 bases short, with 14 bases between. The CDR3 reads CASSPGTDHYEQYF. Here the CDR3 DNA reads TGTGCCAGCAGCCCCGGGACGGATCACTACGAGCAGTACTTC. The full variable domain, completed using reference TRBV7-2 and TRBJ2-7, is GAGVSQSPSNKVTEKGKDVELRCDPISGHTALYWYRQSLGQGLEFLIYFQGNSAPDKSGLPSDRFSAERTGGSVSTLTIQRTQQEDSAVYLCASSPGTDHYEQYFGPGTRLTVT.

This clonotype was seen a handful of times. V is TRBV4-1 and J is TRBJ1-1; TRBD1 is a possible D gene (5 bases). CDR3 length: 16 residues. Germline V gene sequence: CDR1 MGHRA, CDR2 YSYEKL. Trimming left V 2 bases short and J 3 bases short, with 16 bases between. The DNA of the CDR3 is TGCGCCAGCAGCCAACCAACGGGACCGGACTACACTGAAGCTTTCTTT. Translated, it gives CASSQPTGPDYTEAFF.

This clonotype was observed at least ten times. The rearrangement uses TRBV7-9 and TRBJ2-2, with D uncertain. The CDR3 has 11 amino acids. Germline CDR1 and CDR2: SEHNR and FQNEAQ (reference sequence). V gave up 6 bases and J gave up 6 bases, with 5 bases separating them. The CDR3: CASRNSGELFF. CDR3 nucleotides: TGTGCCAGCAGAAACTCCGGGGAGCTGTTTTTT. Combining the CDR3 with reference TRBV7-9 and TRBJ2-2 gives the whole variable domain DTGVSQNPRHKITKRGQNVTFRCDPISEHNRLYWYRQTLGQGPEFLTYFQNEAQLEKSRLLSDRFSAERPKGSFSTLEIQRTEQGDSAMYLCASRNSGELFFGEGSRLTVL.

This clonotype has ten or more counts. This chain joins TRBV7-8 and TRBJ2-2; no clear D. The CDR3 runs 13 residues. In germline, CDR1 is SGHVS, CDR2 FQNEAQ. V lost 5 bases to trimming and J lost 2 bases, with 6 bases between them. The CDR3 reads CASSPFNTGELFF. The CDR3 DNA reads as TGTGCCAGCAGCCCCTTTAACACCGGGGAGCTGTTTTTT.

This clonotype was counted many times. The V call is TRBV10-3, the J call TRBJ2-7, with no clear D. The CDR3 consists of 10 residues. V was shortened by 8 bases and J by 3 bases, with 5 bases between the two germline ends. Germline CDR1 and CDR2: ENHRY and SYGVKD. The CDR3 sequence is CAIGDYEQYF. CDR3 nucleotide sequence: TGTGCCATCGGAGACTACGAGCAGTACTTC.

The chain couples TRBV27 to TRBJ2-3; TRBD1 aligns across 10 bases. With 4 bases clipped from V and 4 bases from J, the junction kept 5 bases outside the gene matches. CDR3 length: 15 residues. Germline assignment: CDR1 MNHEY and CDR2 SMNVEV (reference sequence). The CDR3 spells CASSSGTGVADTQYF. In DNA form, the CDR3 reads TGTGCCAGCAGTTCCGGGACAGGGGTTGCAGATACGCAGTATTTT.

This clonotype was found a few times. The chain recombines TRBV4-3 with TRBJ2-1, with 16 bases matching TRBD2. This CDR3 contains 19 residues. Losses at the gene ends were 0 bases for V and 4 bases for J; bases not matched to a gene: 6. Germline CDR1 is LGHNA and CDR2 is YSLEER. The CDR3 sequence is CASSQDLLGLAGGYNEQFF. The CDR3 nucleotides are TGCGCCAGCAGCCAAGATCTGTTGGGACTAGCGGGAGGGTACAATGAGCAGTTCTTC.